The source of this T cell receptor (beta chain) is a study of glioma-infiltrating T cells after dendritic cell vaccination. The junction had 2 bases not matched to a gene; V was cut back by 0 bases and J by 7 bases. The CDR3 has 14 residues. The germline V gene encodes CDR1 SGHRS and CDR2 YFSETQ. The immunoSEQ assay amplified TCRB CDR3 from up to about 2 ug DNA. The primer mix had 60 V beta and 13 J beta primers. Using immunoSEQ multiplex PCR, the repertoire was profiled, and TCRdb retains in-frame clones only, with some absent. Here the sample spans about 95,000 clones, roughly 84% being singletons. The sequences come from blood, collected before dendritic cell vaccination. The chain joins TRBV5-1 to TRBJ2-4, with 9 bases fitting TRBD1. This clonotype was obtained from a human donor with glioblastoma. This CDR3 reads CASSLAGQGNIQYF. CDR3 in DNA: TGCGCCAGCAGCTTGGCCGGACAGGGGAACATTCAGTACTTC.